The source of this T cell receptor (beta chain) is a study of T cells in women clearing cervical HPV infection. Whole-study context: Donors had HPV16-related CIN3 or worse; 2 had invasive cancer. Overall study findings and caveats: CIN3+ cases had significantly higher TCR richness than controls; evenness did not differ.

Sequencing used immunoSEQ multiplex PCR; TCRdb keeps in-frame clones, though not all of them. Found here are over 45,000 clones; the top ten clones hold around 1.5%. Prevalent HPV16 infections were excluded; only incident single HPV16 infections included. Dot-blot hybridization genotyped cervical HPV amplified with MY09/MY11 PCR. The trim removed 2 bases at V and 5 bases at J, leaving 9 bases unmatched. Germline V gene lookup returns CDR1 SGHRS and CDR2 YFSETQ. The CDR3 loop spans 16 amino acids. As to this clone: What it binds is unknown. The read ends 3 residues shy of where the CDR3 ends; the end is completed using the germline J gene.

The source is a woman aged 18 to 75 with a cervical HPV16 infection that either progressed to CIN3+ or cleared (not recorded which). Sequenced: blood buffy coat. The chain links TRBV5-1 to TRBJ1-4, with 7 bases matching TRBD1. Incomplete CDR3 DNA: TGCGCCAGCAGCTTAAGACCGGGACAGCTGAATGAAAAA. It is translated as CASSLRPGQLNEK. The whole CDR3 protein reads CASSLRPGQLNEKLFF.